The next 27 T cell receptor beta chains were all read from a single sample in a study of blood T cell repertoires in COVID-19. The method was immunoSEQ multiplex PCR; TCRdb's version includes in-frame clones alone and lacks a portion of them. The sample holds 200,000 or so clones; approximately 83% are singletons and the top ten take around 7.5%. The sample was PBMCs or T cells enriched from blood (not recorded which). The receptors here all came from a man aged 40-55 years who had recovered from COVID-19.

The V call is TRBV6-5, the J call TRBJ1-3, with D possibly matching TRBD1 (5 bases). This CDR3 region has 14 residues. The V gene's germline CDR1 is MNHEY and CDR2 SVGAGI. V was cut by 6 bases and J by 1 base, with 10 bases left in between. CDR3 sequence reads: CASRRQISGNTIYF. DNA of the CDR3: TGTGCCAGCAGGCGACAGATTTCTGGAAACACCATATATTTT.

The chain recombines TRBV7-9 with TRBJ1-5, with D unresolved. Looked up from germline, CDR1 is SEHNR and CDR2 is FQNEAQ (reference sequence). The CDR3 runs 15 residues. V lost 5 bases and J lost 3, with 14 bases in between. CDR3 sequence: CASSVIEGPNQPQHF. The CDR3 coding sequence is TGTGCCAGCAGCGTGATCGAGGGCCCCAATCAGCCCCAGCATTTT.

The chain has TRBV27 and TRBJ1-1; TRBD1 matches 8 bases. Germline CDR1 and CDR2: MNHEY and SMNVEV (reference sequence). J lost 11 bases, V lost 0 bases, and 11 bases had no gene match. This CDR3 comprises 15 residues. CDR3 DNA sequence: TGTGCCAGCAGTTTATCGCGGACAGGGAGAGAGATGGCTTTCTTT. Translation: CASSLSRTGREMAFF.

V usage is TRBV27 and J usage is TRBJ2-5; 11 nucleotides align to TRBD2. Trimming cost V 8 bases and J 5 bases; bases outside gene matches: 7. The CDR3 length is 14 residues. Germline V gene sequence: CDR1 MNHEY, CDR2 SMNVEV (reference sequence). The CDR3, as DNA: TGTGCCAGCCGGGAACTAGCGGGGGAGGAGACCCAGTACTTC. This gives the protein CASRELAGEETQYF.

The CDR3 spells CATSRDGLNYGYTF. Here the CDR3 DNA reads TGTGCCACCAGCAGAGATGGACTGAACTATGGCTACACCTTC. J is TRBJ1-2 and V is TRBV15; D gene ambiguous. The CDR3 length is 14 residues. CDR1 and CDR2 (germline): LNHNV, YYDKDF (reference sequence). Between the trimmed V and J ends, which lost 0 bases and 2 bases, there was a span of 7 bases.

This clone appeared once. This chain links TRBV6-5 with TRBJ1-3; D is undetermined. This CDR3 contains 14 residues. Per the germline V gene, CDR1 is MNHEY and CDR2 is SVGAGI. The ends were cut back, 6 bases at V and 4 bases at J, with 13 bases in the middle. The CDR3 loop is CASSPDWKGNTIYF. The CDR3 nucleotides read TGTGCCAGCAGCCCAGACTGGAAGGGAAACACCATATATTTT.

The chain employs TRBV2 and TRBJ1-2; 7 bases map to TRBD1. The CDR3 runs 15 residues. Germline V gives CDR1 SNHLY, CDR2 FYNNEI. Trimming took 7 bases from V and 5 from J; bases not matched to a gene: 13. DNA of the CDR3: TGTGCCAGCATATCGGGGACAGCCCCTTGGTATGGCTACACCTTC. This sequence encodes CASISGTAPWYGYTF.

V is TRBV28 and J is TRBJ2-2; 12 bases agree with TRBD1. CDR1 and CDR2 from the germline V gene are MDHEN and SYDVKM. V lost 5 bases and J lost 0; bases outside the gene matches: 10. The CDR3 runs to 19 residues. In nucleotides, the CDR3 is TGTGCCAGCAGTCCGCCCGCTGGGACAGGGGGCGCGAACACCGGGGAGCTGTTTTTT. The encoded protein is CASSPPAGTGGANTGELFF.

J is TRBJ2-1 and V is TRBV11-3; 7 bases line up with TRBD2. This CDR3 has 16 amino acids. Per germline, CDR1 SGHNT and CDR2 YENEEA. The J segment lost 2 bases and the V segment lost 1 base, leaving 5 bases of the junction unmatched. CDR3 sequence: CASSLGMAGAYNEQFF. In DNA, the CDR3 is TGTGCCAGCAGCTTAGGTATGGCGGGGGCCTACAATGAGCAGTTCTTC.

The chain is built from TRBV5-1 and TRBJ1-3; 11 nucleotides agree with TRBD1. Germline-derived CDR1 and CDR2 are SGHRS and YFSETQ. The CDR3 is 17 residues long. The V gene end was trimmed by 0 bases and the J gene end by 0 bases; junction bases not matched to a gene: 2. CDR3 bases: TGCGCCAGCAGCTTGGGGACAGGGGGCATCTCTGGAAACACCATATATTTT. Amino acids: CASSLGTGGISGNTIYF.

The chain combines TRBV7-9 with TRBJ1-6; 10 bases agree with TRBD1. The CDR3 totals 14 residues. CDR1 is SEHNR, CDR2 FQNEAQ, per germline (reference sequence). The V and J ends lost 4 bases and 7 bases, in that order; junction bases with no gene match: 1. CDR3 sequence reads: CASSWGQGNSPLHF. For the CDR3, the DNA is TGTGCCAGCAGCTGGGGACAGGGGAATTCACCCCTCCACTTT. Looking up the rest from reference TRBV7-9 and TRBJ1-6 gives the full variable domain: DTGVSQNPRHKITKRGQNVTFRCDPISEHNRLYWYRQTLGQGPEFLTYFQNEAQLEKSRLLSDRFSAERPKGSFSTLEIQRTEQGDSAMYLCASSWGQGNSPLHFGNGTRLTVT.

The CDR3 reads CASRSADRAGHTEAFF. DNA of the CDR3: TGTGCCAGCAGATCCGCGGACAGGGCCGGACACACTGAAGCTTTCTTT. The chain couples TRBV5-6 to TRBJ1-1, with TRBD1 matching 8 bases. Trimming took 5 bases from V and 3 from J; bases not matched to a gene: 12. The CDR3 totals 16 residues. Germline CDR1 reads SGHDT; CDR2 reads YYEEEE.

This sequence joins TRBV5-5 and TRBJ2-5, with D possibly being TRBD2 (5 bases). The V end lost 0 bases, the J end lost 1 base, and 7 bases lay between the germline ends. The CDR3 sequence is 14 residues long. Germline assignment: CDR1 SGHKS and CDR2 YYEKEE (reference sequence). The CDR3 here is CASSLGGFQETQYF. CDR3 DNA: TGTGCCAGCAGCTTGGGAGGGTTCCAAGAGACCCAGTACTTC.

The chain recombines TRBV11-2 with TRBJ2-5; TRBD1 matches 10 bases. Trimming at V came to 6 bases and at J to 4 bases, leaving 8 bases not matched to a gene. The CDR3 has 15 residues. Germline CDR1 SGHAT, CDR2 FQNNGV. The CDR3 region has the DNA TGTGCCAGCAGGTGGGGAAGGGACAGGGGAGAGACCCAGTACTTC. This translates into CASRWGRDRGETQYF.

This chain connects TRBV10-2 to TRBJ2-2; possible D gene TRBD1, 5 bases. The germline V gene has CDR1 WSHSY and CDR2 SAAADI. This CDR3 has 14 amino acids. The ends were cut back, 4 bases at V and 2 bases at J, with 8 bases in the middle. CDR3 sequence reads: CASSVQGNTGELFF. DNA of the CDR3: TGCGCCAGCAGTGTCCAGGGTAACACCGGGGAGCTGTTTTTT.

This chain links TRBV30 with TRBJ2-2, with 7 bases matching TRBD2. Germline values: CDR1 GTSNPN, CDR2 SVGIG (reference sequence). The CDR3 contains 15 residues. Trimming cost V 1 base and J 4 bases; bases outside gene matches: 6. CDR3 region: CAWSETRLATGELFF. The CDR3 nucleotides are TGTGCCTGGAGTGAAACCCGACTAGCCACCGGGGAGCTGTTTTTT.

This clone was detected only once. V and J are TRBV27 and TRBJ1-2, with TRBD1 as a possible D gene (6 bases). This CDR3 is 15 amino acids long. Trimming left V 1 base short and J 2 bases short, with 11 bases between. Germline CDR1 is MNHEY and CDR2 is SMNVEV (reference sequence). The CDR3 coding sequence is TGTGCCAGCAGTTTATTCGGCACAGGGAACTATGGCTACACCTTC. This sequence encodes CASSLFGTGNYGYTF.

The chain combines TRBV5-4 with TRBJ2-3; 8 bases fit TRBD2. CDR1 and CDR2 (germline): SGHNT, YYREEE (reference sequence). Trimming took 3 bases from V and 4 from J; bases not matched to a gene: 10. The CDR3 totals 16 residues. This CDR3 is CASSSAGAVAADTQYF. CDR3 sequence (DNA): TGTGCCAGCAGCTCAGCGGGGGCAGTTGCGGCAGATACGCAGTATTTT.

V usage is TRBV7-9 and J usage is TRBJ1-2; TRBD1 matches 7 bases. J was trimmed by 8 bases and V by 5 bases; bases with no gene match: 8. The germline CDR1 and CDR2 sequences are SEHNR and FQNEAQ (reference sequence). This CDR3 has 13 residues. The CDR3, as DNA: TGTGCCAGCAGCGCCAGGACAGGCGAGGGCTACACCTTC. It yields the protein CASSARTGEGYTF.

The J gene is TRBJ2-1, the V gene TRBV6-5, with 7 bases fitting TRBD1. This CDR3 spans 14 amino acids. The junction had 11 bases not matched to a gene; V was cut back by 5 bases and J by 10 bases. From germline, CDR1 is MNHEY and CDR2 SVGAGI. The CDR3 coding sequence is TGTGCCAGCAGTAACCTCCGACAGGGTGGCGAGCAGTTCTTC. Protein: CASSNLRQGGEQFF.

This rearrangement joins TRBV7-2 to TRBJ1-5; no clear D. There are 14 residues in the CDR3. The germline CDR1 and CDR2 sequences are SGHTA and FQGNSA. Trimming stripped 3 bases from V and 9 bases from J, with 15 bases between. CDR3 protein: CASSFGGRRGPQHF. As DNA, the CDR3 is TGTGCCAGCAGCTTCGGCGGCCGCCGGGGGCCCCAGCATTTT. The full variable domain, with the rest looked up from reference TRBV7-2 and TRBJ1-5, is GAGVSQSPSNKVTEKGKDVELRCDPISGHTALYWYRQSLGQGLEFLIYFQGNSAPDKSGLPSDRFSAERTGGSVSTLTIQRTQQEDSAVYLCASSFGGRRGPQHFGDGTRLSIL.

Note on this clone: Other DNA sequences in this sample translate to the same CDR3. The chain joins TRBV3-1 (or the pseudogene TRBV3-2) to TRBJ1-5, with D uncertain. The CDR3 is 13 amino acids. Germline V gene sequence: CDR1 LGHDT, CDR2 YNNKEL (reference sequence). V lost 3 bases and J 4 bases, leaving 7 bases between the germline ends. The CDR3 DNA reads TGTGCCAGCAGCCAGGGGAGGAATCAGCCCCAGCATTTT. Translation: CASSQGRNQPQHF.

The chain has TRBV29-1 and TRBJ2-1; TRBD1 matches 7 bases. CDR3 length: 12 amino acids. J was trimmed by 8 bases and V by 4 bases; bases with no gene match: 5. Looked up from germline, CDR1 is SQVTM and CDR2 is ANQGSEA. The CDR3 loop reads CSVVGQGDEQFF. CDR3 bases: TGCAGCGTTGTTGGGCAGGGGGATGAGCAGTTCTTC.

This clone was recorded only once. The genes are TRBV6-1 and TRBJ1-2; the D gene is possibly TRBD1 (6 bases). Per the germline V gene, CDR1 is MNHNS and CDR2 is SASEGT. V was shortened by 1 base and J by 3 bases, with 12 bases between the two germline ends. CDR3 size: 15 residues. For the CDR3, the DNA is TGTGCCAGCAGTGAAGAGTACAGGGTGGACTATGGCTACACCTTC. It yields the protein CASSEEYRVDYGYTF.

This sequence joins TRBV12-3 or TRBV12-4 and TRBJ1-1; the D gene is possibly TRBD1 (5 bases). The V gene lost 3 bases and the J gene lost 7 bases, with 9 bases spanning the gap. This CDR3 region has 12 residues. The CDR3 DNA reads TGTGCCAGCAGTTTGTCAGGGTTTGAAGCTTTCTTT. The encoded protein is CASSLSGFEAFF.

CDR3 DNA: TGTGCCAGCAGCCTGGCCCCGCGGGGCGAGACCCAGTACTTC. This codes for CASSLAPRGETQYF. The rearrangement joins TRBV3-1 (or the pseudogene TRBV3-2) to TRBJ2-5; D is possibly TRBD2 (6 bases). The CDR3 consists of 14 residues. The germline V and J ends were trimmed by 4 bases and 5 bases, with 14 bases remaining between them. Per the germline V gene, CDR1 is LGHDT and CDR2 is YNNKEL (reference sequence).

The chain employs TRBV2 and TRBJ2-1, with 8 bases lining up with TRBD2. The germline CDR1 and CDR2 sequences are SNHLY and FYNNEI. Germline trimming cut 6 bases from V and 8 bases from J; bases unmatched to any gene: 9. This CDR3 is built from 14 residues. The CDR3 nucleotides are TGTGCCAGCAGGGGACTAGAAGGTTTCCATGAGCAGTTCTTC. Translation gives CASRGLEGFHEQFF.